The 26 T cell receptor beta chains below all came from one sample that was sequenced in a study of Ad26.COV2.S vaccination and SARS-CoV-2 variants. The treatment denotes: 15 to 20 received Ad26.COV2.S at low or high dose, single or two shots; several received placebo; per-sample allocation not given. Sampling occurred on day 63 after the first vaccine or placebo injection. The repertoire was sequenced with immunoSEQ multiplex PCR; TCRdb's copy has only in-frame clones and lacks some. Among about 350,000 clones listed, approximately 86% were seen once. The input for sequencing was peripheral blood, taken in a trial of Ad26.COV2.S vaccine versus placebo. The receptors originated from a person between 18 and 60 years old who received the Ad26.COV2.S COVID-19 vaccine or a placebo.

The rearrangement links TRBV24-1 to TRBJ2-1; 11 bases agree with TRBD1. CDR3 size: 16 residues. The V gene's germline CDR1 is KGHDR and CDR2 SFDVKD. V trimming: 7 bases; J trimming: 6 bases; junction bases outside the gene matches: 10. The CDR3 here is CATRAGTGGMVNEQFF. The CDR3 DNA reads TGTGCCACCAGAGCCGGGACAGGGGGGATGGTCAATGAGCAGTTCTTC.

This clone was counted between two and nine times. The genes are TRBV27 and TRBJ2-7; TRBD2 aligns across 12 bases. This CDR3 has 15 residues. V shed 6 bases and J 7 bases; nucleotides not matched to a gene: 10. Per the germline V gene, CDR1 is MNHEY and CDR2 is SMNVEV (reference sequence). The CDR3 coding sequence is TGTGCCAGCAGCTCCAGACTAGCGGGGGCAGTGGAGCAGTACTTC. Translation gives CASSSRLAGAVEQYF.

This clone has a single count. V and J are TRBV7-2 and TRBJ2-2; D tentatively reads TRBD1 or TRBD2 (6 bases each). The V end lost 3 bases, the J end lost 5 bases, and 13 bases lay between the germline ends. Germline V gene sequence: CDR1 SGHTA, CDR2 FQGNSA. This CDR3 spans 15 amino acids. The CDR3 is CASSFRGLTTGELFF. CDR3 nucleotide sequence: TGTGCCAGCAGCTTTCGGGGGCTGACTACCGGGGAGCTGTTTTTT.

The gene calls are TRBV6-6 and TRBJ2-1; D gene uncertain. Germline V gene data show CDR1 as MNHNY and CDR2 as SVGAGI (reference sequence). This CDR3 has 14 residues. V was cut by 2 bases and J by 3 bases, with 8 bases left in between. The CDR3 sequence: CASSYGYGYNEQFF. CDR3 nucleotides: TGTGCCAGCAGTTACGGGTACGGCTACAATGAGCAGTTCTTC.

The chain links TRBV6-5 to TRBJ1-1; TRBD1 aligns across 8 bases. V lost 8 bases and J lost 4; bases outside the gene matches: 6. This CDR3 spans 13 amino acids. Germline V CDR1 and CDR2: MNHEY, SVGAGI. The CDR3 loop is CASGKTGGTEAFF. CDR3 nucleotides: TGTGCCAGCGGTAAAACAGGGGGCACTGAAGCTTTCTTT.

The genes are TRBV5-1 and TRBJ2-7; 9 positions agree with TRBD1. CDR1 SGHRS and CDR2 YFSETQ come from the germline V gene. The CDR3 loop spans 15 amino acids. V lost 4 bases to trimming and J lost 6 bases; unmatched junction nucleotides: 11. CDR3 DNA: TGCGCCAGCAGCCCCCTCGGACAGGGGATGCGCGAGCAGTACTTC. Translation gives CASSPLGQGMREQYF.

This chain uses TRBV7-9 with TRBJ1-2; D is uncertain. V lost 5 bases and J 4 bases, leaving 14 bases between the germline ends. The CDR3 spans 14 residues. Germline CDR1 and CDR2: SEHNR and FQNEAQ (reference sequence). This chain's CDR3 is CASSRREPSYGYTF. CDR3 bases: TGTGCCAGCAGCCGTCGAGAACCTAGCTATGGCTACACCTTC.

The J gene is TRBJ1-5, the V gene TRBV19, with D possibly TRBD1 on 5 matching bases. Trimming removed 1 base at V and 6 bases at J, with 19 bases between. This CDR3 contains 17 residues. Germline V gene lookup returns CDR1 LNHDA and CDR2 SQIVND (reference sequence). CDR3 DNA: TGTGCCAGTAGTATAGGTTTTGGGGACTCGAGTAGTCAGCCCCAGCATTTT. It specifies CASSIGFGDSSSQPQHF.

The CDR3 region has the DNA TGTGCCAGCATCGAAGGGGGACTTCCCAATGAGCAGTTCTTC. This gives the protein CASIEGGLPNEQFF. V and J are TRBV28 and TRBJ2-1; the D call may be TRBD1 or TRBD2 (6 bases each). The ends were cut back, 7 bases at V and 6 bases at J, with 16 bases in the middle. Germline CDR1 reads MDHEN; CDR2 reads SYDVKM. This CDR3 is built from 14 residues. The whole variable domain, filled in from reference TRBV28 and TRBJ2-1, reads DVKVTQSSRYLVKRTGEKVFLECVQDMDHENMFWYRQDPGLGLRLIYFSYDVKMKEKGDIPEGYSVSREKKERFSLILESASTNQTSMYLCASIEGGLPNEQFFGPGTRLTVL.

In this sample, this clone turned up once. This rearrangement joins TRBV7-2 to TRBJ1-6; no clear D gene. Looked up from germline, CDR1 is SGHTA and CDR2 is FQGNSA. The V end lost 1 base, the J end lost 7 bases, and 11 bases lay between the germline ends. The CDR3 is 15 amino acids. The CDR3 spells CASSLGVAGNSPLHF. In DNA form, the CDR3 reads TGTGCCAGCAGCTTAGGGGTGGCAGGCAATTCACCCCTCCACTTT.

The chain links TRBV24-1 to TRBJ1-1; D is uncertain. Trimming pared 0 bases from V and 10 bases from J, leaving 11 bases between. The CDR3 has 13 amino acids. CDR1 is KGHDR, CDR2 SFDVKD, per germline. CDR3 sequence (DNA): TGTGCCACCAGTGATTTGAAGACCGTTGGAGCTTTCTTT. It specifies CATSDLKTVGAFF.

The chain recombines TRBV18 with TRBJ2-2; tentatively, D is TRBD1 (5 bases). CDR3 length: 16 residues. V was shortened by 2 bases and J by 1 base, with 11 bases between the two germline ends. Germline lookup yields CDR1 KGHSH and CDR2 LQKENI. DNA for the CDR3: TGTGCCAGCTCACCAGTTTACGACAGGAACACCGGGGAGCTGTTTTTT. Translating it yields CASSPVYDRNTGELFF.

This rearrangement joins TRBV6-5 to TRBJ1-2; D call uncertain. Germline V gene lookup returns CDR1 MNHEY and CDR2 SVGAGI. The CDR3 runs 12 residues. With 0 bases removed from V and 8 bases from J, the gap between germline ends came to 7 bases. The CDR3 sequence is CASSYSLGGYTF. The CDR3 DNA follows: TGTGCCAGCAGTTACTCGCTGGGGGGCTACACCTTC.

The rearrangement uses TRBV7-8 and TRBJ1-6, with D hard to call. Trimming took off 3 bases at V and 5 bases at J, with 17 bases between the two ends. Per germline, CDR1 SGHVS and CDR2 FQNEAQ. CDR3 size: 17 residues. CDR3 sequence reads: CASSLAFQADNNSPLHF. Written as DNA, the CDR3 is TGTGCCAGCAGCTTGGCCTTTCAGGCCGATAATAATTCACCCCTCCACTTT.

The chain has TRBV6-2 or TRBV6-3 and TRBJ1-2, with TRBD1 matching over 7 bases. The CDR3 is made up of 15 amino acids. V shed 5 bases and J 4 bases; nucleotides not matched to a gene: 10. CDR1 is MNHEY and CDR2 is SVGEGT in the germline V gene. The DNA for the CDR3 is TGTGCCAGCAGTACCCGGAGGGGGCTCCTCTATGGCTACACCTTC. It yields the protein CASSTRRGLLYGYTF.

The genes are TRBV30 and TRBJ1-5; 9 nucleotides match TRBD1. The CDR3 is 14 residues long. The germline V gene encodes CDR1 GTSNPN and CDR2 SVGIG (reference sequence). J gave up 7 bases and V 5 bases, and 9 bases lay outside the gene matches. The CDR3 DNA follows: TGTGCCTGGGGGGGACAGGGAGGAGTCCAGCCCCAGCATTTT. Translation: CAWGGQGGVQPQHF. Full variable domain (remainder filled in from reference TRBV30 and TRBJ1-5): SQTIHQWPATLVQPVGSPLSLECTVEGTSNPNLYWYRQAAGRGLQLLFYSVGIGQISSEVPQNLSASRPQDRQFILSSKKLLLSDSGFYLCAWGGQGGVQPQHFGDGTRLSIL.

This chain joins TRBV4-3 and TRBJ2-5, with 9 positions matching TRBD1. Germline loops: CDR1 LGHNA, CDR2 YSLEER. V was clipped by 4 bases and J by 3 bases; unmatched bases: 6. This CDR3 region has 15 residues. The CDR3 bases are TGCGCCAGCAGCCGTTGTGACAGGGGGAAAGAGACCCAGTACTTC. This codes for CASSRCDRGKETQYF.

The rearrangement joins TRBV9 to TRBJ1-2, with D unclear. Germline lookup yields CDR1 SGDLS and CDR2 YYNGEE. V was trimmed by 2 bases and J by 2 bases, leaving 7 bases between them. The CDR3 loop spans 13 amino acids. CDR3 in amino acids: CASSVRLNYGYTF. The CDR3 DNA reads TGTGCCAGCAGCGTTCGACTAAACTATGGCTACACCTTC.

This clone was detected only once. The genes are TRBV28 and TRBJ2-5; D remains unclear. Trimming removed 6 bases from V and 4 bases from J, with 12 bases in between. The CDR3 length is 13 residues. Germline lookup yields CDR1 MDHEN and CDR2 SYDVKM. CDR3 residues: CASSISFGETQYF. For the CDR3, the DNA is TGTGCCAGCAGCATCAGCTTCGGAGAGACCCAGTACTTC.

The V and J genes are TRBV4-3 and TRBJ2-5; 12 bases match TRBD2. The CDR3 consists of 17 residues. CDR1 is LGHNA and CDR2 is YSLEER in the germline V gene. Trimming at V came to 0 bases and at J to 2 bases, leaving 4 bases not matched to a gene. This CDR3 reads CASSQDLLAGGQETQYF. In DNA, the CDR3 is TGCGCCAGCAGCCAAGACCTACTAGCGGGGGGACAAGAGACCCAGTACTTC.

V gene TRBV19 combines with J gene TRBJ2-1; the match to TRBD2 covers 11 bases. The length of the CDR3 is 17 residues. After removal of 6 bases from V and 7 bases from J, the junction contained 14 bases not matched to a gene. CDR1 is LNHDA and CDR2 is SQIVND in the germline V gene (reference sequence). The CDR3 region is CASSPRTSGLGGNEQFF. The CDR3 DNA reads as TGTGCCAGTAGCCCCCGGACTAGCGGGTTAGGTGGTAATGAGCAGTTCTTC.

This chain uses TRBV6-5 with TRBJ2-7, with D maybe TRBD2 (6 bases). This CDR3 has 15 amino acids. Germline V gives CDR1 MNHEY, CDR2 SVGAGI. Trimming removed 3 bases from V and 5 bases from J, with 17 bases in between. The CDR3: CASSYEAGMGDEQYF. DNA of the CDR3: TGTGCCAGCAGTTATGAGGCGGGGATGGGCGACGAGCAGTACTTC.

The genes are TRBV3-1 (or the pseudogene TRBV3-2) and TRBJ2-7; D is possibly TRBD1 (7 bases). Germline V gene lookup returns CDR1 LGHDT and CDR2 YNNKEL (reference sequence). Deletions cut 4 bases from V and 6 bases from J, with 19 bases between. This CDR3 is built from 15 residues. For the CDR3, the DNA is TGTGCCAGCAGCCCAGGGGGGACCGCGACGATCGAGCAGTACTTC. Encoded protein: CASSPGGTATIEQYF.

This clone turned up a few times. The rearrangement joins TRBV6-5 to TRBJ2-5, with 15 positions matching TRBD2. V lost 0 bases and J lost 5; bases outside the gene matches: 1. Germline V gene sequence: CDR1 MNHEY, CDR2 SVGAGI. This CDR3 comprises 16 residues. CDR3 nucleotide sequence: TGTGCCAGCAGTTACTCTGGGACTAGCGGGGGGGAGACCCAGTACTTC. It codes for CASSYSGTSGGETQYF.

The rearrangement joins TRBV4-1 to TRBJ2-7; tentative D call: TRBD1 (6 bases). The CDR3 has 16 amino acids. V lost 4 bases and J 2 bases, leaving 18 bases between the germline ends. The germline V gene has CDR1 MGHRA and CDR2 YSYEKL. Here the CDR3 reads CASSPSVLTGPYEQYF. The CDR3 coding sequence is TGCGCCAGCAGCCCAAGTGTGTTGACAGGCCCCTACGAGCAGTACTTC.

This chain links TRBV27 with TRBJ2-1, with 10 positions matching TRBD2. The CDR3 sequence is 16 residues long. CDR1 is MNHEY, CDR2 SMNVEV, per germline (reference sequence). V was clipped by 4 bases and J by 10 bases; unmatched bases: 13. The chain's CDR3 is CASSSGGLAGAGEQFF. The DNA of the CDR3 is TGTGCCAGCAGTTCGGGGGGCCTAGCGGGGGCTGGGGAGCAGTTCTTC.